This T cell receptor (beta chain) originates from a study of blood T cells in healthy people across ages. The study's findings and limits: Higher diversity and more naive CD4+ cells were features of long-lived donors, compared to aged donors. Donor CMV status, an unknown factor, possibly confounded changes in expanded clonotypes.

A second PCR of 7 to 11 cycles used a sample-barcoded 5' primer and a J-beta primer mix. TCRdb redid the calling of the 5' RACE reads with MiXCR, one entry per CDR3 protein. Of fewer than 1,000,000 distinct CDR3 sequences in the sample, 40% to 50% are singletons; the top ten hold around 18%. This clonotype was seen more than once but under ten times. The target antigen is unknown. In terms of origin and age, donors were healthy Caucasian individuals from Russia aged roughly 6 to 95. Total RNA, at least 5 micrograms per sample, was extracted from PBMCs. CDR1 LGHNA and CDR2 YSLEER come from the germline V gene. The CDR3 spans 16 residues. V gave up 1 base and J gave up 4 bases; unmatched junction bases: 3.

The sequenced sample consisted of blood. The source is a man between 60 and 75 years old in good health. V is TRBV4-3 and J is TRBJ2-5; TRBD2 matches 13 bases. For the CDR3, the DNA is TGCGCCAGCAGCCAAGCCGGACTAGCGGGGGTAGAGACCCAGTACTTC. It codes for CASSQAGLAGVETQYF.